This T cell receptor (beta chain) was obtained from a study of cytomegalovirus exposure and HLA in healthy donors. General observations from the study: For most TCR beta V segments, an earlier analysis put the productive rate at about 87% or about 30% of the time. Analysis performed later found more than 15,000 TCR beta sequences associated with HLA alleles at 0.05 false discovery rate.

Both 60 Vbeta primers and 13 Jbeta primers went into the PCR. Repertoires were generated with immunoSEQ multiplex PCR, while TCRdb's copy carries only in-frame clones and drops some. The sample lists 100,000 to 150,000 clones; roughly 74% were seen once. CDR1 SGHRS and CDR2 YFSETQ come from the germline V gene. Trimming removed 5 bases from V and 3 bases from J; junction bases left unmatched: 10. The CDR3 is 16 amino acids. With regard to this clone: No antigen is known for it.

The receptor comes from a woman in her 50s in good health and CMV-seropositive. This chain connects TRBV5-1 to TRBJ1-1; 10 nucleotides line up with TRBD1. The material sequenced was PBMCs. The CDR3 region has the DNA TGCGCCAGCAGTCTTGGACGACAGGGGGCGGACACTGAAGCTTTCTTT. Its translation is CASSLGRQGADTEAFF.